The 27 T cell receptor beta chains in this list originate from one sample, sequenced in a study of blood T cell repertoires in COVID-19. Measured with immunoSEQ multiplex PCR; TCRdb has only the in-frame clones, and not every one. Of about 360,000 clones in the sample, more than 70% were seen once. Sequenced: PBMCs or T cells enriched from blood (not recorded which). Receptor source: a man aged 40-49 years in a cohort exposed to, infected with or recovered from COVID-19 (not recorded which).

CDR3 nucleotides: TGTGCCAGCAGCTTGGAGGACAGGGCTGAAGCTTTCTTT. Residues: CASSLEDRAEAFF. V and J are TRBV5-4 and TRBJ1-1; TRBD1 aligns across 8 bases. Germline trimming cut 0 bases from V and 6 bases from J; bases unmatched to any gene: 1. The CDR3 spans 13 residues. Germline values: CDR1 SGHNT, CDR2 YYREEE (reference sequence).

CDR3 bases: TGTGCCAGCAGGACCAGGCTAGCGGAAGAGCAGTTCTTC. Protein product: CASRTRLAEEQFF. The chain employs TRBV6-6 and TRBJ2-1; 7 bases align to TRBD2. Germline loops: CDR1 MNHNY, CDR2 SVGAGI (reference sequence). V lost 6 bases to trimming and J lost 10 bases; unmatched junction nucleotides: 9. The CDR3 sequence is 13 residues long.

The CDR3 DNA reads as TGTGCCAGCAGCCGGGGAGGCGTCATCAGCTCCTACGAGCAGTACTTC. Encoded protein: CASSRGGVISSYEQYF. The chain uses TRBV5-4 and TRBJ2-7; a possible D gene is TRBD2 (6 bases). V lost 4 bases and J lost 0, with 17 bases in between. The CDR3 runs to 16 residues. Germline values: CDR1 SGHNT, CDR2 YYREEE (reference sequence).

CDR3 bases: TGTGCCAGCAGCCAAGGAGGGGAGGACAATGAGCAGTTCTTC. This translates into CASSQGGEDNEQFF. This chain joins TRBV4-2 and TRBJ2-1; tentative D call: TRBD2 (6 bases). The germline V gene encodes CDR1 LGHNA and CDR2 YNFKEQ. The CDR3 totals 14 residues. The V end lost 1 base, the J end lost 5 bases, and 9 bases lay between the germline ends.

This chain joins TRBV29-1 and TRBJ1-2; tentative D call: TRBD1 (6 bases). Germline values: CDR1 SQVTM, CDR2 ANQGSEA. This CDR3 is built from 14 residues. The V gene lost 7 bases and the J gene lost 6 bases, with 21 bases spanning the gap. CDR3 loop: CSGVRTGTTDGYTF. The CDR3 DNA sequence: TGCAGCGGGGTTAGGACCGGGACAACGGATGGCTACACCTTC.

The genes are TRBV10-3 and TRBJ2-3; 10 bases line up with TRBD2. Looked up from germline, CDR1 is ENHRY and CDR2 is SYGVKD. J lost 5 bases, V lost 3 bases, and 11 bases had no gene match. The CDR3 is 17 residues long. The CDR3 DNA reads TGTGCCATCAGTGATGGTTCTAGCGGGAGCGTGGTAGATACGCAGTATTTT. Protein: CAISDGSSGSVVDTQYF.

The chain is built from TRBV3-1 (or the pseudogene TRBV3-2) and TRBJ2-1; 16 bases agree with TRBD2. Unmatched junction bases numbered 5, after V lost 2 bases and J lost 4 bases. There are 18 residues in the CDR3. CDR1 is LGHDT and CDR2 is YNNKEL in the germline V gene (reference sequence). CDR3 loop: CASSQPGTSGRVYNEQFF. As DNA, the CDR3 is TGTGCCAGCAGCCAACCCGGGACTAGCGGGAGGGTTTACAATGAGCAGTTCTTC.

The chain recombines TRBV27 with TRBJ2-7; a weak D match, TRBD2 (5 bases). V lost 5 bases and J lost 0, with 11 bases in between. The CDR3 loop spans 14 amino acids. The germline V gene encodes CDR1 MNHEY and CDR2 SMNVEV (reference sequence). CDR3 in amino acids: CASSGKRSSYEQYF. The CDR3 bases are TGTGCCAGCAGTGGGAAGCGGAGCTCCTACGAGCAGTACTTC.

The chain uses TRBV27 and TRBJ2-2, with D maybe TRBD2 (5 bases). The CDR3 totals 16 residues. Trimming pared 2 bases from V and 1 base from J, leaving 11 bases between. Per germline, CDR1 MNHEY and CDR2 SMNVEV (reference sequence). CDR3 residues: CASSLRAAWNTGELFF. The CDR3 region has the DNA TGTGCCAGCAGTTTAAGAGCGGCTTGGAACACCGGGGAGCTGTTTTTT.

This chain links TRBV19 with TRBJ2-1; 8 bases fit TRBD1. The germline V gene encodes CDR1 LNHDA and CDR2 SQIVND (reference sequence). The V and J ends lost 4 bases and 8 bases, in that order; junction bases with no gene match: 10. CDR3 length equals 15 residues. CDR3 nucleotide sequence: TGTGCCAGTAGTAGGGGGACAGGTCTAGGTTATGAGCAGTTCTTC. It specifies CASSRGTGLGYEQFF.

This clone was counted ten times or more. The rearrangement joins TRBV3-1 (or the pseudogene TRBV3-2) to TRBJ1-1, with D perhaps matching TRBD1 (6 bases). The V gene lost 4 bases and the J gene lost 1 base, with 10 bases spanning the gap. The CDR3 covers 14 residues. The germline V gene has CDR1 LGHDT and CDR2 YNNKEL (reference sequence). For the CDR3, the DNA is TGTGCCAGCAGCCGCGGACAGTCGAACACTGAAGCTTTCTTT. Protein: CASSRGQSNTEAFF.

J is TRBJ2-7 and V is TRBV27; D may be TRBD1 (5 bases). Trimming took 2 bases from V and 4 from J, leaving 15 bases between them. CDR1 MNHEY and CDR2 SMNVEV come from the germline V gene (reference sequence). The CDR3 spans 15 residues. The CDR3 nucleotides are TGTGCCAGCAGTTTAGGGGCCTACCAGACTTACGAGCAGTACTTC. Protein product: CASSLGAYQTYEQYF.

This chain connects TRBV10-3 to TRBJ1-2, with a tentative D call TRBD1 (6 bases). There are 16 residues in the CDR3. With 6 bases removed from V and 2 bases from J, the gap between germline ends came to 19 bases. The germline gives CDR1 ENHRY, CDR2 SYGVKD. The CDR3 DNA follows: TGTGCCATCAGGGACGGTACAGGGCTCCTAAACTATGGCTACACCTTC. This translates into CAIRDGTGLLNYGYTF.

The chain uses TRBV5-1 and TRBJ2-2; 13 bases line up with TRBD2. The germline CDR1 and CDR2 sequences are SGHRS and YFSETQ. This CDR3 comprises 16 residues. Trimming at V came to 10 bases and at J to 1 base, leaving 7 bases not matched to a gene. In nucleotides, the CDR3 is TGCGCCTCAACTAGCGGGAGGGATTGGAACACCGGGGAGCTGTTTTTT. Its translation is CASTSGRDWNTGELFF.

The genes are TRBV7-2 and TRBJ1-5, with D possibly matching TRBD1 (5 bases). This CDR3 spans 15 amino acids. V lost 0 bases and J 4 bases, leaving 10 bases between the germline ends. CDR1 is SGHTA and CDR2 is FQGNSA in the germline V gene. CDR3 protein: CASSLAGGPNQPQHF. In nucleotides, the CDR3 is TGTGCCAGCAGCTTAGCGGGGGGACCTAATCAGCCCCAGCATTTT.

The rearrangement uses TRBV5-1 and TRBJ2-7; 7 bases are a match to TRBD1. The junction had 7 bases not matched to a gene; V was cut back by 1 base and J by 3 bases. Germline V gene lookup returns CDR1 SGHRS and CDR2 YFSETQ. The CDR3 runs 15 residues. The CDR3 is CASSLSGTVNYEQYF. The CDR3 bases are TGCGCCAGCAGCTTGTCCGGGACAGTTAACTACGAGCAGTACTTC.

The genes are TRBV9 and TRBJ2-1; 7 bases fit TRBD1. V lost 3 bases to trimming and J lost 5 bases; unmatched junction nucleotides: 11. The germline CDR1 and CDR2 sequences are SGDLS and YYNGEE. CDR3 size: 16 residues. The CDR3 is CASSAFTGAGDNEQFF. As DNA, the CDR3 is TGTGCCAGCAGCGCCTTTACAGGGGCTGGGGACAATGAGCAGTTCTTC.

This chain links TRBV12-1 with TRBJ2-3; TRBD1 was called by the table and not checked on the DNA. TRBV12-1 counts as a pseudogene. This CDR3 has 16 amino acids. This chain's CDR3 is CASSALRDRVTDTQYF. DNA for the CDR3: TGTGCCAGCAGCGCACTCCGGGACAGGGTTACAGATACGCAGTATTTT.

This clone appeared a single time. This sequence joins TRBV6-5 and TRBJ1-1; D call uncertain. This CDR3 is built from 11 residues. V was trimmed by 2 bases and J by 11 bases, leaving 9 bases between them. Per germline, CDR1 MNHEY and CDR2 SVGAGI. For the CDR3, the DNA is TGTGCCAGCAGTTACCTCGGAGACGCTTTCTTT. Its protein product is CASSYLGDAFF.

The chain is built from TRBV6-5 and TRBJ2-7; 9 positions agree with TRBD1. CDR1 is MNHEY and CDR2 is SVGAGI in the germline V gene. The CDR3 consists of 15 residues. V lost 5 bases to trimming and J lost 4 bases; unmatched junction nucleotides: 9. The CDR3 DNA reads as TGTGCCAGCAGTCCCCGACAGGGGGGCTTATACGAGCAGTACTTC. As protein: CASSPRQGGLYEQYF.

The chain employs TRBV27 and TRBJ2-7; 15 nucleotides align to TRBD2. In germline, CDR1 is MNHEY, CDR2 SMNVEV (reference sequence). V gave up 6 bases and J gave up 4 bases; unmatched junction bases: 7. The CDR3 contains 16 residues. The CDR3 nucleotides are TGTGCCAGCAGCGGACTAGCGGGAGGGCTGGCATACGAGCAGTACTTC. Its protein product is CASSGLAGGLAYEQYF.

The chain uses TRBV10-3 and TRBJ2-1; tentative D call: TRBD2 (6 bases). The V end lost 4 bases, the J end lost 2 bases, and 9 bases lay between the germline ends. Germline loops: CDR1 ENHRY, CDR2 SYGVKD. This CDR3 comprises 14 residues. The CDR3 nucleotides are TGTGCCATCAGTGTTGGAGGGCCCTACAATGAGCAGTTCTTC. Translating it yields CAISVGGPYNEQFF.

This rearrangement joins TRBV11-2 to TRBJ2-5, with 8 bases that match TRBD1. The CDR3 runs to 15 residues. Germline assignment: CDR1 SGHAT and CDR2 FQNNGV. V was pared by 3 bases and J by 6 bases, with 9 bases of the junction left unmatched. The CDR3 region is CASSLATGGIQTQYF. DNA for the CDR3: TGTGCCAGCAGCTTGGCTACAGGGGGTATTCAGACCCAGTACTTC.

The chain links TRBV5-1 to TRBJ1-4, with D tentatively TRBD1 (6 bases). The CDR3 length is 14 residues. CDR1 and CDR2 (germline): SGHRS, YFSETQ. V dropped 6 bases and J dropped 0 bases, with 9 bases sitting between them. The CDR3 loop reads CASTQGTTNEKLFF. The CDR3 DNA reads as TGCGCCAGCACACAGGGAACAACTAATGAAAAACTGTTTTTT.

The rearrangement joins TRBV6-5 to TRBJ2-2; 7 bases are a match to TRBD2. CDR3 length: 14 amino acids. CDR1 and CDR2 from the germline V gene are MNHEY and SVGAGI. Trimming at V came to 4 bases and at J to 5 bases, leaving 4 bases not matched to a gene. The CDR3 nucleotides are TGTGCCAGCAGTTTAACTAGCGAAACCGGGGAGCTGTTTTTT. It codes for CASSLTSETGELFF.

V and J are TRBV6-2 or TRBV6-3 and TRBJ2-3; 12 bases line up with TRBD2. V was clipped by 5 bases and J by 7 bases; unmatched bases: 10. CDR1 is MNHEY and CDR2 is SVGEGT in the germline V gene. This CDR3 has 16 residues. The chain's CDR3 is CASSRRTGTSGYTQYF. The CDR3 nucleotides are TGTGCCAGCAGTAGGCGCACCGGGACTAGCGGGTATACGCAGTATTTT.

The CDR3 bases are TGCAGTGCCGCGACAGGGGATGGCTACACCTTC. Protein product: CSAATGDGYTF. The chain couples TRBV20-1 to TRBJ1-2; the match to TRBD1 covers 8 bases. The trim removed 6 bases at V and 6 bases at J, leaving 3 bases unmatched. The CDR3 length is 11 residues. CDR1 DFQATT and CDR2 SNEGSKA come from the germline V gene (reference sequence).